A single sample is the source of the 13 T cell receptor beta chains below, sequenced in a study of T cells after yellow fever vaccination. TCRdb reprocessed the 5' RACE reads with MiXCR, giving one entry per CDR3 protein. Of 450,000 to 550,000 distinct CDR3 sequences in the sample, around a fifth were seen once. Material: PBMCs, obtained approximately 20 days after the first yellow fever vaccination. These receptors all stem from a man aged 18 to 29 who received the YFV17D yellow fever vaccine.

The sample holds a few counts of this clonotype. The V call is TRBV4-3, the J call TRBJ2-5; D call uncertain. V lost 2 bases to trimming and J lost 5 bases, with 15 bases between them. Looked up from germline, CDR1 is LGHNA and CDR2 is YSLEER. CDR3 size: 15 residues. The CDR3 DNA follows: TGCGCCAGCAGCCAAAGTTCTGCTGCCTCCGAGACCCAGTACTTC. Protein product: CASSQSSAASETQYF.

A few counts support this clonotype. The rearrangement uses TRBV7-3 and TRBJ2-1, with TRBD2 identical over 10 bases. Looked up from germline, CDR1 is SGHTA and CDR2 is FQGTGA. The J segment lost 5 bases and the V segment lost 5 bases, leaving 6 bases of the junction unmatched. There are 15 residues in the CDR3. The CDR3 DNA reads TGTGCCAGCAGCCCCCGGACTAGCGGCCACAATGAGCAGTTCTTC. This translates into CASSPRTSGHNEQFF.

This clonotype was detected only a few times. The chain has TRBV20-1 and TRBJ2-1; TRBD2 agrees at 9 bases. Trimming took 1 base from V and 5 from J; bases not matched to a gene: 6. The CDR3 length is 15 residues. The germline V gene has CDR1 DFQATT and CDR2 SNEGSKA (reference sequence). Here the CDR3 reads CSARVAGGPHNEQFF. The DNA of the CDR3 is TGCAGTGCTAGAGTCGCGGGGGGGCCACACAATGAGCAGTTCTTC.

The J gene is TRBJ2-7, the V gene TRBV6-2 or TRBV6-3; a possible D gene is TRBD2 (6 bases). This CDR3 is 14 amino acids long. The V and J ends lost 5 bases and 2 bases respectively, with 13 bases between them. Germline values: CDR1 MNHEY, CDR2 SVGEGT. Here the CDR3 reads CASSPRGLTYEQYF. The DNA for the CDR3 is TGTGCCAGCAGTCCCCGGGGACTTACCTACGAGCAGTACTTC.

The chain has TRBV7-9 and TRBJ2-2, with D unresolved. The V end lost 6 bases, the J end lost 0 bases, and 11 bases lay between the germline ends. Germline-derived CDR1 and CDR2 are SEHNR and FQNEAQ (reference sequence). The CDR3 covers 15 residues. DNA of the CDR3: TGTGCCAGCAGTCCGCTCTCAGCGAACACCGGGGAGCTGTTTTTT. It translates to CASSPLSANTGELFF.

This sequence joins TRBV19 and TRBJ1-2; no firm D call. Germline assignment: CDR1 LNHDA and CDR2 SQIVND (reference sequence). The CDR3 has 15 amino acids. V shed 3 bases and J shed 4 bases, with 15 bases lying between them. The CDR3 spells CASSISGGDSYGYTF. The CDR3 DNA is TGTGCCAGTAGTATTTCTGGTGGAGACTCCTATGGCTACACCTTC.

The chain joins TRBV4-3 to TRBJ1-5; weak D call: TRBD1 (5 bases). The CDR3 contains 15 residues. The germline gives CDR1 LGHNA, CDR2 YSLEER. Trimming took 4 bases from V and 9 from J, leaving 19 bases between them. CDR3 amino acids: CASSLGHSPLWPQHF. CDR3 nucleotide sequence: TGCGCCAGCAGCCTTGGACACAGCCCTTTGTGGCCCCAGCATTTT.

This chain joins TRBV27 and TRBJ1-1; D remains ambiguous. The V end was cut by 2 bases, the J end by 2 bases, with 9 bases between. Germline assignment: CDR1 MNHEY and CDR2 SMNVEV (reference sequence). The CDR3 totals 14 residues. CDR3 region: CASSLTDTNTEAFF. CDR3 nucleotide sequence: TGTGCCAGCAGTTTAACCGACACTAACACTGAAGCTTTCTTT.

This clonotype was seen more than once but under ten times. This rearrangement joins TRBV2 to TRBJ1-1; 9 bases fit TRBD1. Germline values: CDR1 SNHLY, CDR2 FYNNEI. The CDR3 totals 16 residues. V trimming: 6 bases; J trimming: 10 bases; junction bases outside the gene matches: 18. This chain's CDR3 is CASRDVPGQGTKIAFF. The CDR3, as DNA: TGTGCCAGCAGGGATGTTCCGGGACAGGGAACAAAAATAGCTTTCTTT.

This clonotype was counted between two and nine times. This chain links TRBV5-4 with TRBJ2-1; D unresolved. Germline lookup yields CDR1 SGHNT and CDR2 YYREEE (reference sequence). This CDR3 has 13 amino acids. The V gene lost 1 base and the J gene lost 6 bases, with 8 bases spanning the gap. The CDR3 DNA follows: TGTGCCAGCAGCTTGATGTTGGGCAATGAGCAGTTCTTC. Translated, it gives CASSLMLGNEQFF.

V usage is TRBV4-2 and J usage is TRBJ2-2, with 10 bases matching TRBD1. In germline, CDR1 is LGHNA, CDR2 YNFKEQ. V lost 4 bases to trimming and J lost 2 bases; unmatched junction nucleotides: 4. The CDR3 has 16 residues. As DNA, the CDR3 is TGTGCCAGCAGCCCGGGACAGGGGTTCAACACCGGGGAGCTGTTTTTT. Translating gives CASSPGQGFNTGELFF.

This clonotype was counted ten times or more. As DNA, the CDR3 is TGTGCCAGCATCAGCGGGGGGAGCACAGATACGCAGTATTTT. Its protein is CASISGGSTDTQYF. V is TRBV12-3 or TRBV12-4 and J is TRBJ2-3, with TRBD2 matching over 9 bases. V lost 7 bases and J lost 0; bases outside the gene matches: 2. This CDR3 is 14 amino acids long.

The J gene is TRBJ1-2, the V gene TRBV7-2, with 7 bases that match TRBD1. The CDR3 length is 16 residues. Germline CDR1 reads SGHTA; CDR2 reads FQGNSA. After removal of 5 bases from V and 0 bases from J, the junction contained 9 bases not matched to a gene. The CDR3 DNA reads as TGTGCCAGCAGCCTACCGAGGGACAGTGCTAACTATGGCTACACCTTC. Translated: CASSLPRDSANYGYTF.